This T cell receptor beta chain came from a study of T cells in severe cutaneous drug reactions. In the study overall: Patients were recruited from Taiwan, Thailand and Europe between the early 2010s and the late 2010s. Only probable or definite SJS/TEN or DRESS cases by RegiSCAR were enrolled.

The CDR3 length is 17 residues. CDR1 is MDHEN, CDR2 SYDVKM, per germline. General study points: One public TCRbeta CDR3 appeared in all seven blister samples, averaging about 15%. In carbamazepine-induced Stevens-Johnson syndrome or toxic epidermal necrolysis, TRBV12-4 averaged approximately 30% in blister cells and approximately 4.9% in PBMC.

Libraries were made by iRepertoire multiplex PCR with TCR subtype-specific primers for bulk and single-cell sequencing. TCRdb reprocessed the multiplex PCR reads and keeps a single row for each CDR3 protein, giving no DNA. This sample's table reports fewer than 10,000 distinct CDR3 sequences. Carbamazepine had induced Stevens-Johnson syndrome or toxic epidermal necrolysis in the sequenced donors. Comments on this clonotype: The antigen remains undetermined.

Sequencing was performed on cells from a skin blister. The chain has TRBV28 and TRBJ1-1; absent DNA, TCRdb's TRBD1 call cannot be checked. The sequence was obtained from a human donor with a severe cutaneous adverse drug reaction. The CDR3 loop reads CASSRGRGGWRDTEAFF.